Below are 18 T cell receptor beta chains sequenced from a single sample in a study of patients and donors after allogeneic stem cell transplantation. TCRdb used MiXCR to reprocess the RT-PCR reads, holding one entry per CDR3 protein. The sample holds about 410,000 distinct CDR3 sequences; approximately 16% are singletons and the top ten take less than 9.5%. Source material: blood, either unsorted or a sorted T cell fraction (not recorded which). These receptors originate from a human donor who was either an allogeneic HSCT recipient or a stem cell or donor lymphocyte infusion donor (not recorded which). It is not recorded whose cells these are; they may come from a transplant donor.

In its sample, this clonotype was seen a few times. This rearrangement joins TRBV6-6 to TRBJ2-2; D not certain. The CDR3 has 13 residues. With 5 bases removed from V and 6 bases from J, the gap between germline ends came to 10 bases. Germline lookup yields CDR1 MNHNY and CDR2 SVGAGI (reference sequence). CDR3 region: CASSPLVSGELFF. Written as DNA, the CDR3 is TGTGCCAGCAGTCCCCTGGTGTCCGGGGAGCTGTTTTTT.

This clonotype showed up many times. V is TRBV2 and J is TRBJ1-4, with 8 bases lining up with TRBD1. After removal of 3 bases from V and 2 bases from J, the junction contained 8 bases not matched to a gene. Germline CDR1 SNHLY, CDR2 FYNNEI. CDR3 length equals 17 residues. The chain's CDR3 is CASSDRDRLVTNEKLFF. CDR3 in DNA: TGTGCCAGCAGTGATAGGGACAGGCTCGTGACTAATGAAAAACTGTTTTTT.

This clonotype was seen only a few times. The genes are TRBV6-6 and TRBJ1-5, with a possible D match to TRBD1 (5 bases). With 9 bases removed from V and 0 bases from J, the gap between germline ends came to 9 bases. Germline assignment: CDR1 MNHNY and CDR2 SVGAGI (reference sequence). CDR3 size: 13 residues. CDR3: CASSGNSNQPQHF. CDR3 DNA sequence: TGTGCCAGTTCAGGGAATAGCAATCAGCCCCAGCATTTT.

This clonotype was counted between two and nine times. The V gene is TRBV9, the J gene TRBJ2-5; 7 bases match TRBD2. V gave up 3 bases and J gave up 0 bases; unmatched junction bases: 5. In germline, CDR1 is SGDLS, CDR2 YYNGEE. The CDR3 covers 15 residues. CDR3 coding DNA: TGTGCCAGCAGCGCGACCGGGACTAACCAAGAGACCCAGTACTTC. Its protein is CASSATGTNQETQYF.

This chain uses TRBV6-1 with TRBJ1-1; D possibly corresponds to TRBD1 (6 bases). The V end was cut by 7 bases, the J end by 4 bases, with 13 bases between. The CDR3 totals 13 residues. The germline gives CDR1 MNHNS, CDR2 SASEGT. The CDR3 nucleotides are TGTGCCAGCAAGCGGGGGGCGTTCACTGAAGCTTTCTTT. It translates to CASKRGAFTEAFF.

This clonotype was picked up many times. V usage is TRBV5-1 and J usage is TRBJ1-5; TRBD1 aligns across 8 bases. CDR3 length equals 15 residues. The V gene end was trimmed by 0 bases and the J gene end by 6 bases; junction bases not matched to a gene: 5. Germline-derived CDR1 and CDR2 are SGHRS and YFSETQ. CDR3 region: CASSLAGQGGQPQHF. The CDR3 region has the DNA TGCGCCAGCAGCTTGGCCGGACAGGGTGGTCAGCCCCAGCATTTT. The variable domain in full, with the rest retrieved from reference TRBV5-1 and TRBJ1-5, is KAGVTQTPRYLIKTRGQQVTLSCSPISGHRSVSWYQQTPGQGLQFLFEYFSETQRNKGNFPGRFSGRQFSNSRSEMNVSTLELGDSALYLCASSLAGQGGQPQHFGDGTRLSIL.

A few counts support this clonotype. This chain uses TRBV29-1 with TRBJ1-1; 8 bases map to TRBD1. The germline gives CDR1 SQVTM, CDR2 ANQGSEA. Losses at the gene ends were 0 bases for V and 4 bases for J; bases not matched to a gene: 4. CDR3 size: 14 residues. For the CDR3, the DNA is TGCAGCGTTGAAGACTCAGGGGGCACCACTGAAGCTTTCTTT. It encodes CSVEDSGGTTEAFF.

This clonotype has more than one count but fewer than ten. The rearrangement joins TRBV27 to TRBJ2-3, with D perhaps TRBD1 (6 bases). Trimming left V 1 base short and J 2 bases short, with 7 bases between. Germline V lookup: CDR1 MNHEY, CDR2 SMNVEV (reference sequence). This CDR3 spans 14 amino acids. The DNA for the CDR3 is TGTGCCAGCAGTTTATTGGGGGCCACAGATACGCAGTATTTT. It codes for CASSLLGATDTQYF.

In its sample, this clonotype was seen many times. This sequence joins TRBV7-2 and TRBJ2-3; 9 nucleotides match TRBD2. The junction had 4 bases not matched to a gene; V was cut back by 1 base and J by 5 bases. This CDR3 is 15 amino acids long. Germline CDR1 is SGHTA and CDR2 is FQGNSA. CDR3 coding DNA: TGTGCCAGCAGCTTAGTAGCGGGAGCCGGAGATACGCAGTATTTT. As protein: CASSLVAGAGDTQYF. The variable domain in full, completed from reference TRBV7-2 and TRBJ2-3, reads GAGVSQSPSNKVTEKGKDVELRCDPISGHTALYWYRQSLGQGLEFLIYFQGNSAPDKSGLPSDRFSAERTGGSVSTLTIQRTQQEDSAVYLCASSLVAGAGDTQYFGPGTRLTVL.

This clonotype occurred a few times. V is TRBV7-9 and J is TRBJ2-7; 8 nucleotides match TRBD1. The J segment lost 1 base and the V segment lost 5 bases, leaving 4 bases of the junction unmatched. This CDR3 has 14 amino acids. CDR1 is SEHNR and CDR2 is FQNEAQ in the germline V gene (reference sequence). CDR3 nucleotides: TGTGCCAGCAGCCGGACAGGGAAATCCTACGAGCAGTACTTC. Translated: CASSRTGKSYEQYF.

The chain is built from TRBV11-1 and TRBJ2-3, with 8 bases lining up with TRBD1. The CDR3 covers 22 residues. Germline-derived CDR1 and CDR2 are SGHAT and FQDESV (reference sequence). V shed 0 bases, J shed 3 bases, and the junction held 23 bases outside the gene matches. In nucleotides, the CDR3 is TGTGCCAGCAGCTTAGCGAATCGTGTGGAGGACAGGGAACGTCGCAGGACAGATACGCAGTATTTT. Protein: CASSLANRVEDRERRRTDTQYF.

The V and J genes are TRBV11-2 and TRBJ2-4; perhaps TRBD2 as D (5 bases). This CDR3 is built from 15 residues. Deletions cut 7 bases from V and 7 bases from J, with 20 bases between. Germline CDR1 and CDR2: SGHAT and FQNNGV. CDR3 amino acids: CASTRGRGSNNIQYF. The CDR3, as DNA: TGTGCCAGCACCCGAGGACGGGGTTCTAACAACATTCAGTACTTC.

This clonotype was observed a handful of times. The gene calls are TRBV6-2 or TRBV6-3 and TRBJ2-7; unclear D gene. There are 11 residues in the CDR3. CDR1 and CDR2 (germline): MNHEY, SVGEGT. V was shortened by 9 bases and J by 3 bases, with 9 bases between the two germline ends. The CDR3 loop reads CASKRFYEQYF. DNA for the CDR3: TGTGCCAGTAAGAGGTTCTACGAGCAGTACTTC.

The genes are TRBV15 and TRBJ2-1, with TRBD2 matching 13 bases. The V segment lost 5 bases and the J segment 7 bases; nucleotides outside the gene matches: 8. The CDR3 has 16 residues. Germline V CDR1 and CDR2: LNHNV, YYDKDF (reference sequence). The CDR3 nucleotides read TGTGCCACCAGCGCTCAACCGGGACTAGCGGGAAATGAGCAGTTCTTC. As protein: CATSAQPGLAGNEQFF.

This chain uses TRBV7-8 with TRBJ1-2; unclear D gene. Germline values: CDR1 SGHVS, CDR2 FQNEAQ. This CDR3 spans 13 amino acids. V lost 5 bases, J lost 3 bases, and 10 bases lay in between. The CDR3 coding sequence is TGTGCCAGCAGCCCTTTCCGGGACTATGGCTACACCTTC. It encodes CASSPFRDYGYTF.

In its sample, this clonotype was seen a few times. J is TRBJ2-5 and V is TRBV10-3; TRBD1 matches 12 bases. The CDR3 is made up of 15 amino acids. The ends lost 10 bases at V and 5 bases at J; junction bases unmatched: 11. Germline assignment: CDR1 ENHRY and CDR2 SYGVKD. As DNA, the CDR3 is TGTGCCACTAAGCCCGGGACAGGGGGCGGCGAGACCCAGTACTTC. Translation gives CATKPGTGGGETQYF.

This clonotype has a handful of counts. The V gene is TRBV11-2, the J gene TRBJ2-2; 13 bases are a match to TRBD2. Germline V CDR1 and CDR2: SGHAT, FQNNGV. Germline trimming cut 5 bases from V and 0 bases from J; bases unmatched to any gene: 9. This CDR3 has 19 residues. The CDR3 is CASSNSRLAGGANTGELFF. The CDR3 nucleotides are TGTGCCAGCAGCAATAGCCGACTAGCGGGGGGCGCGAACACCGGGGAGCTGTTTTTT.

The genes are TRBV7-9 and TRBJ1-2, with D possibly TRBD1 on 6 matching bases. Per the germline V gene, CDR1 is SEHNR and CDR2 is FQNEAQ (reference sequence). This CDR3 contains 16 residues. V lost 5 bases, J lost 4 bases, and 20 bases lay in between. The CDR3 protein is CASSTPEGGRGYGYTF. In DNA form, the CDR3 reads TGTGCCAGCAGCACCCCAGAAGGGGGGCGCGGCTATGGCTACACCTTC.